The 28 T cell receptor beta chains reported below all come from one sample, sequenced in a study of blood T cell repertoires in COVID-19. This table comes from immunoSEQ multiplex PCR, and its TCRdb copy is limited to in-frame clones, with some not included. The sample carries under 95,000 clones, about 83% recorded once. Material: peripheral blood. Receptors originate from a man aged 55 to 70 with acute or convalescent COVID-19.

The chain uses TRBV10-2 and TRBJ1-2, with 7 bases lining up with TRBD1. CDR1 WSHSY and CDR2 SAAADI come from the germline V gene. V lost 2 bases and J lost 7; bases outside the gene matches: 7. The CDR3 length is 14 residues. In DNA, the CDR3 is TGCGCCAGCAGTGAGAGGCAGGGGGAAAGTGGCTACACCTTC. As protein: CASSERQGESGYTF.

This clone was seen a handful of times. The V call is TRBV9, the J call TRBJ1-2, with D possibly TRBD1 on 5 matching bases. The germline CDR1 and CDR2 sequences are SGDLS and YYNGEE. V lost 2 bases and J lost 5, with 25 bases in between. The CDR3 extends over 18 amino acids. For the CDR3, the DNA is TGTGCCAGCAGCGTTAGCGGGAGGGTAGGGGACGGATCTTATGGCTACACCTTC. This sequence encodes CASSVSGRVGDGSYGYTF.

The V gene is TRBV18, the J gene TRBJ2-6; 12 bases line up with TRBD1. The CDR3 sequence is 18 residues long. Germline CDR1 reads KGHSH; CDR2 reads LQKENI. V shed 3 bases and J 4 bases; nucleotides not matched to a gene: 7. The CDR3 DNA is TGTGCCAGCTCACCCTTGGGACAGGGGGCGGAAGGGGCCAACGTCCTGACTTTC. This codes for CASSPLGQGAEGANVLTF. The whole variable domain, remainder taken from reference TRBV18 and TRBJ2-6, is NAGVMQNPRHLVRRRGQEARLRCSPMKGHSHVYWYRQLPEEGLKFMVYLQKENIIDESGMPKERFSAEFPKEGPSILRIQQVVRGDSAAYFCASSPLGQGAEGANVLTFGAGSRLTVL.

The chain joins TRBV30 to TRBJ2-1; a possible D gene is TRBD2 (6 bases). Germline-derived CDR1 and CDR2 are GTSNPN and SVGIG (reference sequence). This CDR3 contains 14 residues. The V end lost 3 bases, the J end lost 2 bases, and 11 bases lay between the germline ends. The CDR3 here is CAWSHRTTYNEQFF. CDR3 DNA: TGTGCCTGGAGCCACCGGACTACCTACAATGAGCAGTTCTTC.

CDR3 DNA sequence: TGTGCCAGTAGTCCTCCGGGACAGGGGGCTTCACCCCTCCACTTT. Translating it yields CASSPPGQGASPLHF. The rearrangement uses TRBV19 and TRBJ1-6, with 12 positions matching TRBD1. The germline V gene has CDR1 LNHDA and CDR2 SQIVND (reference sequence). This CDR3 spans 15 amino acids. With V trimmed by 5 bases and J by 9 bases, 5 bases remained unmatched.

CDR3 amino acids: CASSVTDNRNEQYF. The CDR3 DNA is TGTGCCAGCAGTGTCACGGACAATCGAAACGAGCAGTACTTC. The genes are TRBV2 and TRBJ2-7, with D possibly TRBD1 on 5 matching bases. V lost 4 bases, J lost 5 bases, and 15 bases lay in between. This CDR3 spans 14 amino acids. Germline V gene sequence: CDR1 SNHLY, CDR2 FYNNEI.

This chain uses TRBV7-2 with TRBJ2-7, with 7 bases fitting TRBD1. CDR3 size: 15 residues. Germline values: CDR1 SGHTA, CDR2 FQGNSA. Losses at the gene ends were 5 bases for V and 2 bases for J; bases not matched to a gene: 9. The CDR3 loop reads CASSTSGTEPYEQYF. The DNA for the CDR3 is TGTGCCAGCAGCACCTCCGGGACAGAGCCCTACGAGCAGTACTTC.

Note on this clone: A much more abundant neighbour one base away suggests this may be a read error. This chain joins TRBV6-5 and TRBJ1-5; tentatively, D is TRBD1 (5 bases). The CDR3 length is 15 residues. From germline, CDR1 is MNHEY and CDR2 SVGAGI. V dropped 2 bases and J dropped 3 bases, with 11 bases sitting between them. The CDR3 spells CASSYGAGNNQPQHF. The DNA for the CDR3 is TGTGCCAGCAGTTACGGGGCAGGGAACAATCAGCCCCAGCATTTT.

The CDR3 DNA sequence: TGTGCCAGCAGCTACAGGGGAGAGTATGGCTACACCTTC. Protein: CASSYRGEYGYTF. V and J are TRBV11-1 and TRBJ1-2; the match to TRBD1 covers 7 bases. Per germline, CDR1 SGHAT and CDR2 FQDESV (reference sequence). The CDR3 has 13 residues. Trimming took 4 bases from V and 5 from J; bases not matched to a gene: 4.

This clone was picked up one time. This chain uses TRBV29-1 with TRBJ2-6; D is undetermined. Germline CDR1 and CDR2: SQVTM and ANQGSEA. This CDR3 has 13 residues. V dropped 2 bases and J dropped 4 bases, with 6 bases sitting between them. CDR3 in DNA: TGCAGCGTTGAACTGGCCGGGGCCAACGTCCTGACTTTC. Translated: CSVELAGANVLTF.

The chain is built from TRBV10-1 and TRBJ2-1; TRBD2 agrees at 9 bases. Germline CDR1 and CDR2: WNHNN and SYGVQD (reference sequence). V shed 1 base and J 2 bases; nucleotides not matched to a gene: 9. This CDR3 is built from 18 residues. The CDR3 bases are TGCGCCAGCAGTGAGTATCCTAGCGGGGATTTTCCCTACAATGAGCAGTTCTTC. Protein sequence: CASSEYPSGDFPYNEQFF.

The chain is built from TRBV19 and TRBJ1-5; D remains unclear. The CDR3 consists of 15 residues. The germline CDR1 and CDR2 sequences are LNHDA and SQIVND (reference sequence). Deletions cut 5 bases from V and 0 bases from J, with 11 bases between. The CDR3 is CASSESGNSNQPQHF. CDR3 nucleotides: TGTGCCAGTAGTGAGTCGGGGAATAGCAATCAGCCCCAGCATTTT.

The chain uses TRBV25-1 and TRBJ1-2, with 7 bases aligning to TRBD1. The CDR3 consists of 13 residues. Per the germline V gene, CDR1 is MGHDK and CDR2 is SYGVNS. V lost 6 bases, J lost 3 bases, and 4 bases stayed unmatched. This CDR3 is CASSRTGYYGYTF. CDR3 nucleotide sequence: TGTGCCAGCAGCAGGACAGGCTACTATGGCTACACCTTC.

This chain uses TRBV5-6 with TRBJ2-1, with TRBD1 matching over 7 bases. This CDR3 is built from 16 residues. The trim removed 4 bases at V and 2 bases at J, leaving 9 bases unmatched. Germline values: CDR1 SGHDT, CDR2 YYEEEE. The CDR3 sequence is CASSPRGLRTYNEQFF. The CDR3 nucleotides read TGTGCCAGCAGCCCTAGGGGGCTTAGGACCTACAATGAGCAGTTCTTC. The full variable domain, in which reference TRBV5-6 and TRBJ2-1 provide the parts outside the CDR3, is DAGVTQSPTHLIKTRGQQVTLRCSPKSGHDTVSWYQQALGQGPQFIFQYYEEEERQRGNFPDRFSGHQFPNYSSELNVNALLLGDSALYLCASSPRGLRTYNEQFFGPGTRLTVL.

The chain employs TRBV15 and TRBJ1-2, with 8 positions matching TRBD1. This CDR3 contains 13 residues. With V trimmed by 8 bases and J by 8 bases, 10 bases remained unmatched. In germline, CDR1 is LNHNV, CDR2 YYDKDF (reference sequence). CDR3 in DNA: TGTGCCACCTCCGGGGTCAGGGGGCAGGGCTACACCTTC. Translating gives CATSGVRGQGYTF.

The chain joins TRBV9 to TRBJ1-6; 9 bases align to TRBD1. Trimming took 2 bases from V and 10 from J; bases not matched to a gene: 13. This CDR3 has 17 residues. The germline CDR1 and CDR2 sequences are SGDLS and YYNGEE. The CDR3: CASSVGPGQGRGSPLHF. CDR3 bases: TGTGCCAGCAGCGTGGGTCCGGGACAGGGAAGGGGCTCACCCCTCCACTTT.

Only a few counts were recorded for this clone. The chain is built from TRBV3-1 (or the pseudogene TRBV3-2) and TRBJ1-1; 8 positions agree with TRBD1. The J segment lost 4 bases and the V segment lost 4 bases, leaving 5 bases of the junction unmatched. CDR1 and CDR2 from the germline V gene are LGHDT and YNNKEL (reference sequence). This CDR3 region has 14 residues. The CDR3 region has the DNA TGTGCCAGCAGCCGAGGGACAGGTGGCACTGAAGCTTTCTTT. Translated, it gives CASSRGTGGTEAFF.

The V gene is TRBV19, the J gene TRBJ1-1; D uncertain. The CDR3 is 15 residues long. Trimming left V 6 bases short and J 2 bases short, with 16 bases between. CDR1 LNHDA and CDR2 SQIVND come from the germline V gene (reference sequence). CDR3 residues: CASSPGFLSNTEAFF. The CDR3 nucleotides read TGTGCCAGTAGCCCGGGGTTTCTCTCTAACACTGAAGCTTTCTTT.

The gene calls are TRBV11-2 and TRBJ1-3; TRBD1 matches at 10 bases. Losses at the gene ends were 3 bases for V and 1 base for J; bases not matched to a gene: 9. Germline V gene sequence: CDR1 SGHAT, CDR2 FQNNGV. The CDR3 is 18 amino acids. This CDR3 is CASSFAGQGTGSGNTIYF. The CDR3 DNA is TGTGCCAGCAGCTTTGCGGGACAGGGGACCGGGTCTGGAAACACCATATATTTT.

The CDR3 region has the DNA TGCAGTGCTGGGACAGAGTACGAGCAGTACTTC. It yields the protein CSAGTEYEQYF. The V and J genes are TRBV20-1 and TRBJ2-7; 7 bases agree with TRBD1. There are 11 residues in the CDR3. The ends lost 5 bases at V and 4 bases at J; junction bases unmatched: 2. Germline CDR1 is DFQATT and CDR2 is SNEGSKA (reference sequence).

The CDR3 DNA reads TGTGCCAGCAGTTACTCGAGGATCCTAGAGACCCAGTACTTC. Its protein product is CASSYSRILETQYF. The chain uses TRBV6-2 or TRBV6-3 and TRBJ2-5, with D uncertain. The V end lost 0 bases, the J end lost 4 bases, and 9 bases lay between the germline ends. The CDR3 is 14 residues long. Germline CDR1 is MNHEY and CDR2 is SVGEGT.

This sequence joins TRBV5-5 and TRBJ1-3, with D possibly TRBD1 on 6 matching bases. The CDR3 contains 16 residues. V was trimmed by 3 bases and J by 0 bases, leaving 13 bases between them. Per germline, CDR1 SGHKS and CDR2 YYEKEE (reference sequence). The CDR3 sequence is CASSWDKFSSGNTIYF. CDR3 in DNA: TGTGCCAGCAGCTGGGACAAATTCTCCTCTGGAAACACCATATATTTT.

The chain has TRBV29-1 and TRBJ2-1; tentatively, D is TRBD2 (6 bases). CDR3 length: 11 residues. CDR1 SQVTM and CDR2 ANQGSEA come from the germline V gene. The CDR3 coding sequence is TGCATGGGGGAGGAGAACAATGAGCAGTTCTTC. It codes for CMGEENNEQFF.

In DNA form, the CDR3 reads TGTGCCAGCAGTGGTAATTTATCCCCCAGCTCCTACGAGCAGTACTTC. Residues: CASSGNLSPSSYEQYF. This chain links TRBV25-1 with TRBJ2-7; D is undetermined. The CDR3 runs 16 residues. Trimming took 4 bases from V and 0 from J, leaving 16 bases between them. Per the germline V gene, CDR1 is MGHDK and CDR2 is SYGVNS.

The chain links TRBV19 to TRBJ1-1; the D is unclear. The CDR3 totals 17 residues. V lost 4 bases to trimming and J lost 2 bases, with 20 bases between them. CDR1 and CDR2 from the germline V gene are LNHDA and SQIVND (reference sequence). CDR3: CASSNTLTSVSNTEAFF. The CDR3 nucleotides read TGTGCCAGTAGTAATACCCTGACTTCGGTTTCAAACACTGAAGCTTTCTTT.

The chain has TRBV7-8 and TRBJ1-1, with D tentatively TRBD1 (6 bases). CDR3 length equals 14 residues. Deletions cut 5 bases from V and 1 base from J, with 11 bases between. Germline-derived CDR1 and CDR2 are SGHVS and FQNEAQ. CDR3 residues: CASSAQGGNTEAFF. The DNA for the CDR3 is TGTGCCAGCAGCGCACAAGGGGGGAACACTGAAGCTTTCTTT.

The J gene is TRBJ1-1, the V gene TRBV4-1, with D perhaps matching TRBD1 (6 bases). Germline V CDR1 and CDR2: MGHRA, YSYEKL. Trimming pared 4 bases from V and 6 bases from J, leaving 15 bases between. The CDR3 covers 14 residues. The CDR3 loop reads CASSRLEGDAEAFF. CDR3 nucleotides: TGCGCCAGCAGCCGCCTAGAGGGGGACGCTGAAGCTTTCTTT.

This clone was seen only a few times. J is TRBJ1-3 and V is TRBV18, with 9 nucleotides matching TRBD1. CDR1 KGHSH and CDR2 LQKENI come from the germline V gene. The CDR3 has 16 residues. Germline trimming cut 5 bases from V and 0 bases from J; bases unmatched to any gene: 5. The CDR3 DNA sequence: TGTGCCAGCTCATTTACGGACAGGGGCTCTGGAAACACCATATATTTT. As protein: CASSFTDRGSGNTIYF.